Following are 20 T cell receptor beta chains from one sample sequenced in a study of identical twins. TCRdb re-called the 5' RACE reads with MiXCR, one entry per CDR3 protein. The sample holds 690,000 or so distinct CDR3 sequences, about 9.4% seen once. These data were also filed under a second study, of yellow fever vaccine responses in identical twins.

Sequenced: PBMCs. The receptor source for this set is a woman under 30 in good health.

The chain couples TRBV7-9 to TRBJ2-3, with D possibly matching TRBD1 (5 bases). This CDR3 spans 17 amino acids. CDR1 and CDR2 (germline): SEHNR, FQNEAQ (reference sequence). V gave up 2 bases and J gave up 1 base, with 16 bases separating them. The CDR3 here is CASSLKGPVGGTDTQYF. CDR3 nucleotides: TGTGCCAGCAGCTTAAAGGGGCCCGTTGGGGGCACAGATACGCAGTATTTT.

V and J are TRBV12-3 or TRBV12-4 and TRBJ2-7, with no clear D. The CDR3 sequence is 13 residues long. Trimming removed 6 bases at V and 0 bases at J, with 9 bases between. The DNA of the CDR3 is TGTGCCAGCAGGGGGTCATACTCCTACGAGCAGTACTTC. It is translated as CASRGSYSYEQYF.

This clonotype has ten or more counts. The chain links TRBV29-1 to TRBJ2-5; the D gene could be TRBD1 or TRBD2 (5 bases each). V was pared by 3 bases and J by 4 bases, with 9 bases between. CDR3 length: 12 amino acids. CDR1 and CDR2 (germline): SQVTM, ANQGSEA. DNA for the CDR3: TGCAGCGTTGAGAGGGGCGCAGAGACCCAGTACTTC. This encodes CSVERGAETQYF.

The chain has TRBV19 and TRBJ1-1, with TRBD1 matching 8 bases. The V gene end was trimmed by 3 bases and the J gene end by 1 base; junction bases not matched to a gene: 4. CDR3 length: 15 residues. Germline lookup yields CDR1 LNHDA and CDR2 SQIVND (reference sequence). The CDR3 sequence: CASSIRGPGNTEAFF. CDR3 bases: TGTGCCAGTAGTATCAGGGGGCCGGGGAACACTGAAGCTTTCTTT.

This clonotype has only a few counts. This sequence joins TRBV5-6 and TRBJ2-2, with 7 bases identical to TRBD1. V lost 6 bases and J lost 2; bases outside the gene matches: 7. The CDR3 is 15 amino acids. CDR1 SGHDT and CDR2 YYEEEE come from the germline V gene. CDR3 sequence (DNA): TGTGCCAGCACCGACCGGGACAGAAACACCGGGGAGCTGTTTTTT. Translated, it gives CASTDRDRNTGELFF.

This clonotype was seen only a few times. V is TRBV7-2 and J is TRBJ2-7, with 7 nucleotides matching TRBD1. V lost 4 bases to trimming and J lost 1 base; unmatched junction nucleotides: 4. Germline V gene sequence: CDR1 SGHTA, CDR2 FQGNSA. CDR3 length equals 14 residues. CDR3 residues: CASSSMGQSYEQYF. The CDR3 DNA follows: TGTGCCAGCAGCTCTATGGGACAGTCCTACGAGCAGTACTTC.

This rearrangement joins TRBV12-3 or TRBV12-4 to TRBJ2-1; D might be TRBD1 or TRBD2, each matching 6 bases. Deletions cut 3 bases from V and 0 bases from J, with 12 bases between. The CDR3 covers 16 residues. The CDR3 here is CASSFPGGGSYNEQFF. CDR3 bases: TGTGCCAGCAGTTTCCCCGGAGGGGGCTCCTACAATGAGCAGTTCTTC.

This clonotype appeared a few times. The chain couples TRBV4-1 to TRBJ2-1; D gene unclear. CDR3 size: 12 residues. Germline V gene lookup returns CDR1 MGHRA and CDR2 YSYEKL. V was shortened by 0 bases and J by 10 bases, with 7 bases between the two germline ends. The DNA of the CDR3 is TGCGCCAGCAGCCAAGATCTGAGGGAGCAGTTCTTC. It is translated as CASSQDLREQFF.

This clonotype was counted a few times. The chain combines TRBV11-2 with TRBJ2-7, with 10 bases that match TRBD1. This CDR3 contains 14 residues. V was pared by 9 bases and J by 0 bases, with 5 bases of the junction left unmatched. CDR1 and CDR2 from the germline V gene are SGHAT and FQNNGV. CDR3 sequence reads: CASEDRGLSYEQYF. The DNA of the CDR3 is TGTGCCAGTGAAGACAGGGGGCTCTCCTACGAGCAGTACTTC.

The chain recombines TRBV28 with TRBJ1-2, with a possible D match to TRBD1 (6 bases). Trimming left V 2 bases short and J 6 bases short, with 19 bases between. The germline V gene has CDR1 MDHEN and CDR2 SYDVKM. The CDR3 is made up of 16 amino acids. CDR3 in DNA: TGTGCCAGCAGTTTAAGCGGGATTAGTCAGGGGAATGGCTACACCTTC. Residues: CASSLSGISQGNGYTF.

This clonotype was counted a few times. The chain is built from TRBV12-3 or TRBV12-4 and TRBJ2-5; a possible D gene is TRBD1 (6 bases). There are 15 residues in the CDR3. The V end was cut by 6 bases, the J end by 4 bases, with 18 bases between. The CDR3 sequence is CASRIMGAIAETQYF. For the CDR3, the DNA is TGTGCCAGCAGGATTATGGGGGCTATCGCAGAGACCCAGTACTTC.

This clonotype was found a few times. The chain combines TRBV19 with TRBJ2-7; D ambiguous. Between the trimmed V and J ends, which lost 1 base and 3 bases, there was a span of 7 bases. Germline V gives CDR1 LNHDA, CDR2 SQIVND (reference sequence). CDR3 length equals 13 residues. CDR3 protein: CASSIVGSYEQYF. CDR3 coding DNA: TGTGCCAGTAGTATAGTGGGCAGCTACGAGCAGTACTTC.

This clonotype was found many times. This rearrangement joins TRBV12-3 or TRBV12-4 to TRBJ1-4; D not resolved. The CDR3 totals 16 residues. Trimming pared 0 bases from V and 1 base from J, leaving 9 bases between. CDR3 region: CASSLAGIITNEKLFF. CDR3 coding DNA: TGTGCCAGCAGTTTAGCGGGGATCATAACTAATGAAAAACTGTTTTTT.

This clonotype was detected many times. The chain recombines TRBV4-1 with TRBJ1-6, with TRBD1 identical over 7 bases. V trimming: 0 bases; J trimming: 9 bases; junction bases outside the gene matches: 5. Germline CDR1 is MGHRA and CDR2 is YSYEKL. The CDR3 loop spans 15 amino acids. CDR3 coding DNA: TGCGCCAGCAGCCAAGACGACAGGGCTGGTTCACCCCTCCACTTT. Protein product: CASSQDDRAGSPLHF.

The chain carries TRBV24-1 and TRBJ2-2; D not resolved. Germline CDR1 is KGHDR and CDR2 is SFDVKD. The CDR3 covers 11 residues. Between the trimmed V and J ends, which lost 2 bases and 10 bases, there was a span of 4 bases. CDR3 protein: CATSDYVELFF. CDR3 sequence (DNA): TGTGCCACCAGTGATTACGTGGAGCTGTTTTTT.

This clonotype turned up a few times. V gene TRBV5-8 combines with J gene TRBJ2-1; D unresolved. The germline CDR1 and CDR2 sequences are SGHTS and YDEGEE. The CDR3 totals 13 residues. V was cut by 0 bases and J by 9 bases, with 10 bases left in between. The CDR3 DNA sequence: TGTGCCAGCAGCTTGGGGAGAGCCACTGAGCAGTTCTTC. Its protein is CASSLGRATEQFF.

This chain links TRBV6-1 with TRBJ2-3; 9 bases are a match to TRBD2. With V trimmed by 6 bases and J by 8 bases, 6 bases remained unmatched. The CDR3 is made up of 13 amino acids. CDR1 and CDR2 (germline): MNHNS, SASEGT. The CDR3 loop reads CASSRGLAITQYF. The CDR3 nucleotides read TGTGCCAGCAGCCGAGGACTAGCGATTACGCAGTATTTT.

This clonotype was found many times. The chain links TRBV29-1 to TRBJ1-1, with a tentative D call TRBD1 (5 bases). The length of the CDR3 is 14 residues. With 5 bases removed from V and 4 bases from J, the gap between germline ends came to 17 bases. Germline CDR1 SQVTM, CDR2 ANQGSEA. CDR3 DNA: TGCAGCGTTACGACAGACGGCGGCATCACTGAAGCTTTCTTT. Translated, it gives CSVTTDGGITEAFF. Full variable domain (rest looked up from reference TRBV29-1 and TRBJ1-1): SAVISQKPSRDICQRGTSLTIQCQVDSQVTMMFWYRQQPGQSLTLIATANQGSEATYESGFVIDKFPISRPNLTFSTLTVSNMSPEDSSIYLCSVTTDGGITEAFFGQGTRLTVV.

The CDR3 loop reads CASSARQGPYNEQFF. The CDR3 DNA sequence: TGCGCCAGCAGCGCACGACAGGGCCCCTACAATGAGCAGTTCTTC. V is TRBV5-1 and J is TRBJ2-1; 7 positions agree with TRBD1. This CDR3 comprises 15 residues. CDR1 and CDR2 from the germline V gene are SGHRS and YFSETQ. Trimming at V came to 4 bases and at J to 2 bases, leaving 6 bases not matched to a gene.

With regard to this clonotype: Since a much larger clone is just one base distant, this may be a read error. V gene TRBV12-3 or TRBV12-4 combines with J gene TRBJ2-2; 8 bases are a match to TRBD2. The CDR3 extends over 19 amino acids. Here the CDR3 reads CACSLALRGLAANTGELFF. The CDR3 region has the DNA TGTGCCTGCAGTTTAGCGCTCCGTGGACTAGCCGCGAACACCGGGGAGCTGTTTTTT.